These 6 T cell receptor beta chains were sequenced from one sample in a study of T cells in Graves' hyperthyroidism and ophthalmopathy. RNA transcripts gave rise to amplified TCR beta CDR3 regions. HTBI primers were the set used in a first-round RT-PCR of the TCR CDR3. Each CDR3 protein is one row after TCRdb ran MiXCR on the multiplex PCR reads. The data show 550,000 to 600,000 distinct CDR3 sequences, with 14% seen just once and over 6% held by the top ten. The sequencing sample was made of blood. The receptor set was obtained from a woman between 18 and 30 years old with Graves' ophthalmopathy.

V gene TRBV7-2 combines with J gene TRBJ2-7; 11 nucleotides line up with TRBD2. The CDR3 is 15 amino acids. CDR1 is SGHTA and CDR2 is FQGNSA in the germline V gene. The V gene end was trimmed by 4 bases and the J gene end by 0 bases; junction bases not matched to a gene: 2. CDR3 amino acids: CASSSTSGGSYEQYF. CDR3 DNA: TGTGCCAGCAGCTCAACTAGCGGGGGCTCCTACGAGCAGTACTTC.

This clonotype has at least ten counts. The chain has TRBV19 and TRBJ2-7; 11 bases align to TRBD2. V dropped 3 bases and J dropped 1; count of bases not matched to a gene: 2. The CDR3 has 15 amino acids. Germline V gene sequence: CDR1 LNHDA, CDR2 SQIVND (reference sequence). CDR3 nucleotide sequence: TGTGCCAGTAGTATTCTAGCGGGAGGATCCTACGAGCAGTACTTC. Amino acids: CASSILAGGSYEQYF.

Many counts were recorded for this clonotype. This chain links TRBV7-9 with TRBJ1-2; 8 nucleotides align to TRBD1. Germline lookup yields CDR1 SEHNR and CDR2 FQNEAQ (reference sequence). V was pared by 5 bases and J by 8 bases, with 10 bases of the junction left unmatched. The CDR3 length is 14 residues. CDR3 region: CASSPPQGARGYTF. The DNA for the CDR3 is TGTGCCAGCAGCCCCCCCCAGGGGGCGCGAGGCTACACCTTC.

This clonotype was observed at least ten times. The rearrangement joins TRBV20-1 to TRBJ2-5, with a possible D match to TRBD2 (6 bases). This CDR3 region has 15 residues. V lost 2 bases and J lost 0, with 13 bases in between. Germline V gives CDR1 DFQATT, CDR2 SNEGSKA (reference sequence). The CDR3 sequence: CSARNAAGYQETQYF. The CDR3 DNA reads TGCAGTGCTAGAAACGCGGCGGGGTACCAAGAGACCCAGTACTTC.

This clonotype was detected many times. The gene calls are TRBV2 and TRBJ2-5; tentatively, D is TRBD1 (6 bases). Per the germline V gene, CDR1 is SNHLY and CDR2 is FYNNEI. Trimming left V 1 base short and J 5 bases short, with 14 bases between. The CDR3 covers 15 residues. The CDR3 nucleotides are TGTGCCAGCAGTGAAGTTGGGACCCAGGGGGAGACCCAGTACTTC. This encodes CASSEVGTQGETQYF.

This clonotype was seen ten or more times. The chain carries TRBV5-1 and TRBJ2-3; possibly TRBD2 for D (6 bases). The CDR3 length is 16 residues. V gave up 6 bases and J gave up 3 bases, with 20 bases separating them. From germline, CDR1 is SGHRS and CDR2 YFSETQ. CDR3 sequence reads: CASTAAPGLSTDTQYF. In DNA, the CDR3 is TGCGCCAGCACCGCCGCTCCGGGACTCTCAACAGATACGCAGTATTTT.